The present T cell receptor (beta chain) was sequenced within a study of cytomegalovirus exposure and HLA in healthy donors. Overall study results and limits: Whilst most TCR sequences proved rare, a subset of public TCRs occurred across many donors. Across all donors, roughly uniform sequencing depth was an assumption of the presence/absence analyses.

V was clipped by 6 bases and J by 0 bases, with 14 bases between them. This CDR3 comprises 15 residues. The germline V gene encodes CDR1 MNHEY and CDR2 SVGAGI. PCR amplification relied on 60 Vbeta primers (plus 13 Jbeta primers). Sequencing used immunoSEQ multiplex PCR; TCRdb keeps in-frame clones, though not all of them. The table records about 190,000 clones, roughly 77% of them present only once. In this sample, this clone turned up a few times. What it binds is not known. This chain links TRBV6-5 with TRBJ1-2; D may be TRBD1 (5 bases). This receptor was obtained from a woman aged 50 to 65 in good health and CMV-seronegative. The sequencing input was PBMCs. Here the CDR3 reads CASRPQGLPNYGYTF. DNA for the CDR3: TGTGCCAGCAGACCGCAGGGTCTCCCTAACTATGGCTACACCTTC.